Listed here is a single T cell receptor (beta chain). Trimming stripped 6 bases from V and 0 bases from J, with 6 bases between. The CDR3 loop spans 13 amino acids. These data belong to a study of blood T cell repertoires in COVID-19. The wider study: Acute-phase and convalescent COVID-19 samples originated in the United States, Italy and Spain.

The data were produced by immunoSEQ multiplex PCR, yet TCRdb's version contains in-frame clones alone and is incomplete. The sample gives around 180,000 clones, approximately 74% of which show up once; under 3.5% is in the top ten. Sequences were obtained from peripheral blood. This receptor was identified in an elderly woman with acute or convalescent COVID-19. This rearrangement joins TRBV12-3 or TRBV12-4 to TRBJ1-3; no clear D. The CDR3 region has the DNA TGTGCCAGCAGCCAGTCCTCTGGAAACACCATATATTTT. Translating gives CASSQSSGNTIYF.